The 8 T cell receptor beta chains below come from one sample, sequenced in a study of blood T cell repertoires in COVID-19. Measured with immunoSEQ multiplex PCR; TCRdb has only the in-frame clones, and not every one. The sample has roughly 200,000 clones, approximately 90% seen once; the top ten hold roughly 5.7%. Sequencing used peripheral blood. All receptors derive from a man older than 75 with acute or convalescent COVID-19.

The genes are TRBV18 and TRBJ2-1; TRBD1 matches 8 bases. V gave up 3 bases and J gave up 6 bases; unmatched junction bases: 10. Per germline, CDR1 KGHSH and CDR2 LQKENI. The CDR3 runs 16 residues. The CDR3 is CASSPRVRGPGNEQFF. CDR3 coding DNA: TGTGCCAGCTCACCCCGAGTCAGGGGGCCGGGCAATGAGCAGTTCTTC.

This clone appeared once. The chain employs TRBV20-1 and TRBJ2-3; TRBD2 is a possible D gene (5 bases). V lost 3 bases and J lost 0, with 10 bases in between. This CDR3 comprises 14 residues. The germline V gene encodes CDR1 DFQATT and CDR2 SNEGSKA (reference sequence). The CDR3 coding sequence is TGCAGTGCTAGTCGGACTCTTAGCACAGATACGCAGTATTTT. The encoded protein is CSASRTLSTDTQYF.

V is TRBV9 and J is TRBJ2-1; possible D gene TRBD2, 6 bases. Trimming removed 4 bases from V and 4 bases from J, with 12 bases in between. CDR3 size: 14 residues. Germline V gene lookup returns CDR1 SGDLS and CDR2 YYNGEE. CDR3 nucleotides: TGTGCCAGCAGCCCAACTAGCAGATACAATGAGCAGTTCTTC. Protein: CASSPTSRYNEQFF.

The chain has TRBV28 and TRBJ2-5, with D maybe TRBD2 (6 bases). This CDR3 is 15 amino acids long. Trimming shortened V by 8 bases and J by 2 bases, and 18 bases separated the two germline ends. The germline gives CDR1 MDHEN, CDR2 SYDVKM. The CDR3 sequence: CASSPGGPPQETQYF. The CDR3 region has the DNA TGTGCCAGCTCCCCCGGAGGGCCACCTCAAGAGACCCAGTACTTC.

The chain joins TRBV28 to TRBJ1-4, with 8 bases identical to TRBD1. This CDR3 has 12 amino acids. Germline V gene lookup returns CDR1 MDHEN and CDR2 SYDVKM. V lost 8 bases, J lost 8 bases, and 4 bases stayed unmatched. The CDR3 protein is CASRTGREKLFF. The CDR3 region has the DNA TGTGCCAGCCGGACAGGGAGAGAAAAACTGTTTTTT.

The chain couples TRBV19 to TRBJ2-1; 12 bases agree with TRBD1. Trimming took 3 bases from V and 2 from J; bases not matched to a gene: 5. The CDR3 loop spans 17 amino acids. Germline V CDR1 and CDR2: LNHDA, SQIVND (reference sequence). The CDR3 DNA sequence: TGTGCCAGTAGTATGGGACAGGGGGCTACGGCCTACAATGAGCAGTTCTTC. It is translated as CASSMGQGATAYNEQFF. Full variable domain (outside the CDR3, taken from reference TRBV19 and TRBJ2-1): DGGITQSPKYLFRKEGQNVTLSCEQNLNHDAMYWYRQDPGQGLRLIYYSQIVNDFQKGDIAEGYSVSREKKESFPLTVTSAQKNPTAFYLCASSMGQGATAYNEQFFGPGTRLTVL.

The V and J genes are TRBV30 and TRBJ2-7; 7 bases are a match to TRBD1. Germline V gene sequence: CDR1 GTSNPN, CDR2 SVGIG (reference sequence). The V gene end was trimmed by 4 bases and the J gene end by 9 bases; junction bases not matched to a gene: 12. This CDR3 comprises 13 residues. The CDR3 DNA reads TGTGCCTGGAAGTTCCCGGGACAGCGAGCGCAGTACTTC. Translating it yields CAWKFPGQRAQYF.

The rearrangement links TRBV15 to TRBJ2-6, with a tentative D call TRBD1 (5 bases). Trimming pared 1 base from V and 0 bases from J, leaving 22 bases between. Germline V lookup: CDR1 LNHNV, CDR2 YYDKDF (reference sequence). This CDR3 spans 21 amino acids. The CDR3 coding sequence is TGTGCCACCAGCAGAGGCCTCGGGCGTCAGGGTGGTGGCTCTGGGGCCAACGTCCTGACTTTC. Residues: CATSRGLGRQGGGSGANVLTF.